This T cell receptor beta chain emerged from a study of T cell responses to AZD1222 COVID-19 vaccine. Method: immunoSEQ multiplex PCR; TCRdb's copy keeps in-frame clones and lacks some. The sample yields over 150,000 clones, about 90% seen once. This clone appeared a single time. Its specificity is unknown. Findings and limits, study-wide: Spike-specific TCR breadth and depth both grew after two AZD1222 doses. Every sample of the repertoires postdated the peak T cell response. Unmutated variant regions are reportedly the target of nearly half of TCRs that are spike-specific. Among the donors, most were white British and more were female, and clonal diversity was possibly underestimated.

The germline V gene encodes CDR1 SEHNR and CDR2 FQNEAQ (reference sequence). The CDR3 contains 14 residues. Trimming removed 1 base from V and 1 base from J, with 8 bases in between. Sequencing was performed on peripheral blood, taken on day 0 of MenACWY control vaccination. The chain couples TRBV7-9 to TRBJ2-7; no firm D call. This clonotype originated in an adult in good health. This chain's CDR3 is CASSLEVVSYEQYF. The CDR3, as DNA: TGTGCCAGCAGCTTAGAGGTGGTATCCTACGAGCAGTACTTC.